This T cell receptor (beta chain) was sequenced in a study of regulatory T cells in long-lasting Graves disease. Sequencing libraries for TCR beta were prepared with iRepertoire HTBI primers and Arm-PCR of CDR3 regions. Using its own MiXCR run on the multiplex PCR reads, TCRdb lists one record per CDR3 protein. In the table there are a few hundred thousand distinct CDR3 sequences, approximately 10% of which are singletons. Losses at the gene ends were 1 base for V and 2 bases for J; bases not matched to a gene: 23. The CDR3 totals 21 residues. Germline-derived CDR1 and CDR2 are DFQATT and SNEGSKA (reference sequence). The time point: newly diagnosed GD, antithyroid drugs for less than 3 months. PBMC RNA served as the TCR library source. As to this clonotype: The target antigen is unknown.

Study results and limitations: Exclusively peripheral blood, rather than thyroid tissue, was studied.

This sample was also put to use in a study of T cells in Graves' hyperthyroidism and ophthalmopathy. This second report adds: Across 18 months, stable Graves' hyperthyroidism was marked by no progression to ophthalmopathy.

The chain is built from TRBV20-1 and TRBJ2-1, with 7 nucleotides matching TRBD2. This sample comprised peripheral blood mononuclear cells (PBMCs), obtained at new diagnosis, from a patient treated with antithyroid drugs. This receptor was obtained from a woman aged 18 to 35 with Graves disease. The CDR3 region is CSARAIVGTAGRYRAYNEQFF. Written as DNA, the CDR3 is TGCAGTGCTAGAGCTATAGTCGGTACAGCGGGAAGATATAGAGCCTACAATGAGCAGTTCTTC.